These 20 T cell receptor beta chains share one sample of origin, sequenced in a study of molecular identifiers for immune sequencing clone quantification. TCRdb processed the PCR reads anew with MiXCR; each CDR3 protein has one entry. The sample has approximately 100,000 distinct CDR3 sequences, around 33% seen once; the top ten hold around 4%. Sequencing used naive CD8+ T cells from blood, with Jurkat cell RNA spiked in. Described subset: FACS-sorted CD8+CD4-CCR7+CD45RA+ naive T cells. These receptors came from a human donor in good health. Some libraries in this study had Jurkat cell RNA spiked in.

This chain connects TRBV28 to TRBJ2-1; TRBD2 matches 7 bases. The germline V gene has CDR1 MDHEN and CDR2 SYDVKM. The junction had 10 bases not matched to a gene; V was cut back by 6 bases and J by 2 bases. The CDR3 totals 16 residues. CDR3 DNA sequence: TGTGCCAGCAGGGTGGAGTCCGCGGGAGCCTACAATGAGCAGTTCTTC. Protein product: CASRVESAGAYNEQFF.

With respect to this clonotype: This sequence may be a read error, since a much larger clone differs from it by one base. Without the conserved terminal phenylalanine or tryptophan, this CDR3 likely stems from a read error. The chain carries TRBV13 and TRBJ2-7; D might be TRBD1 or TRBD2, each matching 5 bases. The germline CDR1 and CDR2 sequences are PRHDT and FYEKMQ (reference sequence). The CDR3 has 15 residues. Deletions cut 4 bases from V and 0 bases from J, with 13 bases between. DNA for the CDR3: TGTGCCAGCAGCTCAAGTCCCGGGGCCTCCTACGAGCAGTACCTC. It is translated as CASSSSPGASYEQYL.

The chain has TRBV7-9 and TRBJ2-5; tentatively, D is TRBD2 (6 bases). CDR3 length: 17 residues. The germline CDR1 and CDR2 sequences are SEHNR and FQNEAQ (reference sequence). V was trimmed by 5 bases and J by 9 bases, leaving 28 bases between them. The CDR3 DNA follows: TGTGCCAGCAGCCAAGAAGGTACATATCTGAAACGGGAGCCCCAGTACTTC. It specifies CASSQEGTYLKREPQYF.

This clonotype showed up just a few times. The V and J genes are TRBV28 and TRBJ2-5; either TRBD1 or TRBD2 may supply D (6 bases each). Trimming pared 5 bases from V and 5 bases from J, leaving 15 bases between. Per germline, CDR1 MDHEN and CDR2 SYDVKM. This CDR3 comprises 14 residues. The CDR3 DNA reads TGTGCCAGCAGTAGCATGGGGGGCCCCGAGACCCAGTACTTC. This codes for CASSSMGGPETQYF.

A word on this clonotype: As the CDR3 is not closed by the conserved phenylalanine or tryptophan, this likely results from a read error. CDR3 residues: CASSLGRVGNTGELFI. In DNA form, the CDR3 reads TGCGCCAGCAGCCTTGGCAGGGTCGGGAACACCGGGGAGCTGTTTATT. The V gene is TRBV4-1, the J gene TRBJ2-2; perhaps TRBD1 as D (5 bases). Germline V lookup: CDR1 MGHRA, CDR2 YSYEKL. Trimming removed 4 bases from V and 1 base from J, with 13 bases in between. This CDR3 is built from 16 residues.

The chain joins TRBV4-3 to TRBJ2-7; D might be TRBD1 (6 bases). Germline loops: CDR1 LGHNA, CDR2 YSLEER. The V and J ends lost 1 base and 2 bases respectively, with 15 bases between them. The CDR3 has 16 residues. The CDR3 nucleotides read TGCGCCAGCAGCCAAGGTCAACTGGACAGCGCCTACGAGCAGTACTTC. Translated, it gives CASSQGQLDSAYEQYF.

This clonotype has more than one count but fewer than ten. The genes are TRBV20-1 and TRBJ2-1, with 7 bases that match TRBD2. V dropped 0 bases and J dropped 3; count of bases not matched to a gene: 11. The CDR3 has 17 amino acids. From germline, CDR1 is DFQATT and CDR2 SNEGSKA (reference sequence). The CDR3 coding sequence is TGCAGTGCTAGAGATCCGGCGGGGGAGCGGCACTACAATGAGCAGTTCTTC. This encodes CSARDPAGERHYNEQFF.

This chain links TRBV7-3 with TRBJ2-1; D is undetermined. The V gene lost 2 bases and the J gene lost 5 bases, with 10 bases spanning the gap. The CDR3 covers 14 residues. The germline CDR1 and CDR2 sequences are SGHTA and FQGTGA. Written as DNA, the CDR3 is TGTGCCAGCAGCTTAGAAGCTTATAACAATGAGCAGTTCTTC. Translation gives CASSLEAYNNEQFF.

This clonotype has at least ten counts. The V call is TRBV7-9, the J call TRBJ2-3; a weak D match, TRBD2 (5 bases). This CDR3 spans 15 amino acids. V dropped 0 bases and J dropped 5 bases, with 12 bases sitting between them. CDR1 and CDR2 from the germline V gene are SEHNR and FQNEAQ (reference sequence). The CDR3 spells CASSLAGLAGDTQYF. The DNA for the CDR3 is TGTGCCAGCAGCTTAGCTGGCCTAGCAGGAGATACGCAGTATTTT.

This clonotype was seen more than once but under ten times. The chain joins TRBV6-2 or TRBV6-3 to TRBJ2-5; 11 nucleotides agree with TRBD2. Losses at the gene ends were 0 bases for V and 3 bases for J; bases not matched to a gene: 3. The CDR3 has 16 residues. CDR1 MNHEY and CDR2 SVGEGT come from the germline V gene. In DNA form, the CDR3 reads TGTGCCAGCAGTTACTCGATACTAGCGGGAGAAGAGACCCAGTACTTC. It yields the protein CASSYSILAGEETQYF.

With respect to this clonotype: This likely comes from a read error, as the CDR3 has no conserved phenylalanine or tryptophan at its end. The chain's CDR3 is CASTPLVAAPSYEQYI. The CDR3, as DNA: TGTGCCAGCACCCCCCTCGTAGCGGCCCCCTCCTACGAGCAGTACATC. The chain combines TRBV28 with TRBJ2-7, with D possibly matching TRBD2 (6 bases). Trimming removed 7 bases from V and 0 bases from J, with 19 bases in between. Germline-derived CDR1 and CDR2 are MDHEN and SYDVKM. This CDR3 spans 16 amino acids.

Comment on this clonotype: At one end the junction does not follow the germline gene, possibly because of a read error. V is TRBV12-3 or TRBV12-4 and J is TRBJ2-4, with 14 nucleotides matching TRBD2. This CDR3 has 15 amino acids. The CDR3 reads CASTLGTSGRNIQYF. The CDR3 region has the DNA TGTGCCAGCACTTTAGGGACTAGCGGGAGAAACATTCAGTACTTC.

At least ten counts were recorded for this clonotype. The V and J genes are TRBV19 and TRBJ2-7; D perhaps matches TRBD1 (6 bases). The CDR3 has 13 amino acids. V was trimmed by 6 bases and J by 3 bases, leaving 12 bases between them. Germline V CDR1 and CDR2: LNHDA, SQIVND (reference sequence). CDR3 in amino acids: CASSNTGFYEQYF. The CDR3 nucleotides are TGTGCCAGTAGCAACACAGGGTTCTACGAGCAGTACTTC. Filled out from reference TRBV19 and TRBJ2-7, the complete variable domain reads DGGITQSPKYLFRKEGQNVTLSCEQNLNHDAMYWYRQDPGQGLRLIYYSQIVNDFQKGDIAEGYSVSREKKESFPLTVTSAQKNPTAFYLCASSNTGFYEQYFGPGTRLTVT.

The chain employs TRBV5-6 and TRBJ1-1, with D maybe TRBD1 (5 bases). CDR3 length equals 13 residues. CDR1 and CDR2 from the germline V gene are SGHDT and YYEEEE. Trimming shortened V by 3 bases and J by 7 bases, and 13 bases separated the two germline ends. The CDR3 nucleotides read TGTGCCAGCAGCTGGGGAGGGACGGGTGAAGCTTTCTTT. This gives the protein CASSWGGTGEAFF.

For this clonotype: This could be a read error, since a much larger clone is one nucleotide away. The chain uses TRBV24-1 and TRBJ1-2; D not certain. Germline CDR1 is KGHDR and CDR2 is SFDVKD. CDR3 size: 15 residues. The V gene lost 4 bases and the J gene lost 13 bases, with 24 bases spanning the gap. The CDR3 sequence is CATSEGSRDLPLSTF. In nucleotides, the CDR3 is TGTGCCACCAGTGAAGGTAGCCGGGATCTGCCACTCTCCACCTTC.

The CDR3 DNA is TGCGCCAGCAGCCTACGGACTAGCGAGCCGGAGCAGTACTTC. It is translated as CASSLRTSEPEQYF. V gene TRBV4-3 combines with J gene TRBJ2-7; 9 bases map to TRBD2. This CDR3 region has 14 residues. Germline loops: CDR1 LGHNA, CDR2 YSLEER. The J segment lost 7 bases and the V segment lost 4 bases, leaving 8 bases of the junction unmatched.

Comment on this clonotype: The junction departs from the called germline gene at one end, perhaps through a read error. The chain joins TRBV27 to TRBJ2-6; possibly TRBD1 for D (6 bases). This CDR3 is built from 17 residues. Germline CDR1 MNHEY, CDR2 SMNVEV (reference sequence). In nucleotides, the CDR3 is TGTGCCTCCAGGGGAGACAGGACGGTACCTGGGGCCGACGTCCTGACTTTC. Residues: CASRGDRTVPGADVLTF.

In this sample, this clonotype turned up many times. The V and J genes are TRBV9 and TRBJ1-4, with D unclear. This CDR3 contains 14 residues. The V and J ends lost 4 bases and 8 bases respectively, with 15 bases between them. CDR1 SGDLS and CDR2 YYNGEE come from the germline V gene. CDR3 in DNA: TGTGCCAGCAGCTCCGCGTCAGGCGGGGAAAAACTGTTTTTT. Protein sequence: CASSSASGGEKLFF.

As for this clonotype: The conserved phenylalanine or tryptophan normally closing the CDR3 is absent here, so this likely arose from a read error. The chain recombines TRBV28 with TRBJ2-2, with TRBD2 as a possible D gene (5 bases). Germline CDR1 and CDR2: MDHEN and SYDVKM. Trimming took 4 bases from V and 3 from J, leaving 6 bases between them. The CDR3 is 13 amino acids. The CDR3 DNA is TGTGCCAGCAGTTGGGGAGACACCGGGGAGCTGTTTTAT. Translating gives CASSWGDTGELFY.

This clonotype was observed once. Its ends do not fully match the called genes, so a read error is possible. The chain uses TRBV2 and TRBJ2-4, with 14 bases matching TRBD2. Germline V lookup: CDR1 SNHLY, CDR2 FYNNEI. The CDR3 loop spans 18 amino acids. The CDR3, as DNA: TGTGCCAGAGGGCCGCGACTAGCGGGAGGGCTAGCCAAATACATTCAGTACTTC. It is translated as CARGPRLAGGLAKYIQYF.